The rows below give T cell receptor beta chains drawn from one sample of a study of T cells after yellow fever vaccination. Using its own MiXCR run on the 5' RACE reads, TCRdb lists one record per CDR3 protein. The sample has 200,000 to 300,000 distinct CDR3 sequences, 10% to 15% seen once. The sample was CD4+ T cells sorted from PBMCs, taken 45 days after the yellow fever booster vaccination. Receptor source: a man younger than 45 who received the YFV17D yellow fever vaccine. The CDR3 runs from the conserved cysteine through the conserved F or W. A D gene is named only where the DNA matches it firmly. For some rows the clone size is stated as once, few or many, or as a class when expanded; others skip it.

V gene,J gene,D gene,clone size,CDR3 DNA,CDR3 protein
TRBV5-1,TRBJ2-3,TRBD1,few,TGCGCCAGCAGCTTTTGGGACAGGGGGGATACGCAGTATTTT,CASSFWDRGDTQYF
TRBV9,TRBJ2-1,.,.,TGTGCCAGCAGCGGGGCGCGGAGGAGCTCCTACAATGAGCAGTTCTTC,CASSGARRSSYNEQFF
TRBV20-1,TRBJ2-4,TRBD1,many,TGCAGTGCGGGACAGGCGGAGGACATTCAGTACTTC,CSAGQAEDIQYF
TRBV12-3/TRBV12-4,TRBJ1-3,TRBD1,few,TGTGCCAGCGCAAGAAACCGGGACAGAGGAAACACCATATATTTT,CASARNRDRGNTIYF
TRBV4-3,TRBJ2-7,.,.,TGCGCCAGCAGCCAGACGAGAGAAGGCGAGCAGTACTTC,CASSQTREGEQYF
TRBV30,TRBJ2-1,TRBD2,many,TGTGCCTGGACCCCCAGCGGGAGGGCCATAAATGAGCAGTTCTTC,CAWTPSGRAINEQFF
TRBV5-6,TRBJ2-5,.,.,TGTGCCAGCAGCTTGGTACAGGGGGGGAGAGAGACCCAGTACTTC,CASSLVQGGRETQYF
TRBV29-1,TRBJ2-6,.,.,TGCAGCGTTGGAGACGGAGCCATCTCTGGGGCCAACGTCCTGACTTTC,CSVGDGAISGANVLTF
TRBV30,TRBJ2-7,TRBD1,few,TGTGCCTGGGGGACAGGGGGAAGCGGTTTTGTCTACGAGCAGTACTTC,CAWGTGGSGFVYEQYF
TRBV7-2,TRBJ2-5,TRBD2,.,TGTGCCAGCAGCCCCACTAGCGGGAGGGCCACGGAGACCCAGTACTTC,CASSPTSGRATETQYF
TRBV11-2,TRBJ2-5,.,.,TGTGCCAGCAGACGTAACAGAAACACCTACCAAGAGACCCAGTACTTC,CASRRNRNTYQETQYF
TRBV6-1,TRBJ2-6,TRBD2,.,TGTGCCAGCAGTCGGGGGGCTGGGGCCAACGTCCTGACTTTC,CASSRGAGANVLTF
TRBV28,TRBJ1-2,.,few,TGTGCCAGCAGTTTAGGGAGACGGCGGAGCTATGGCTACACCTTC,CASSLGRRRSYGYTF
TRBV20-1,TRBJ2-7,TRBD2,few,TGCAGTGCTAGAGTTAGGGGGACTAGCGGGAGCTGGTCCTACGAGCAGTACTTC,CSARVRGTSGSWSYEQYF
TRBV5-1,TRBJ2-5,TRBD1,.,TGCGCCAGCAGCCGTCGCCGGGACAGGGTGTTGGAGACCCAGTACTTC,CASSRRRDRVLETQYF
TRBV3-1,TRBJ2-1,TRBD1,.,TGTGCCAGCAGCCAAGATCCCCAGGGGGCACGTGAGCAGTTCTTC,CASSQDPQGAREQFF
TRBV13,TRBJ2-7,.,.,TGTGCCAGCAGCAGTCGACATGGCGAGCAGTACTTC,CASSSRHGEQYF
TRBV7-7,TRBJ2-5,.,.,TGTGCTAGCAGCTTAGATGGGCGTGGACAAGAGACCCAGTACTTC,CASSLDGRGQETQYF
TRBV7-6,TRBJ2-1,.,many,TGTGCCAGCAGCTTAGGGGGGTCGGAGACGGCCTACAATGAGCAGTTCTTC,CASSLGGSETAYNEQFF
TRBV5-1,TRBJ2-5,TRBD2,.,TGCGCCAGCAGCCCAGGGACCCCGGGAGGAGAGACCCAGTACTTC,CASSPGTPGGETQYF
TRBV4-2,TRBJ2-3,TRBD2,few,TGTGCCAGCAGCCCAAGGACTAAGCGGGGCCCCACCAGCACAGATACGCAGTATTTT,CASSPRTKRGPTSTDTQYF
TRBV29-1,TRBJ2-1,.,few,TGCAGCGTTGATTCTGGTCAGGGTTACTTTAGCTCCTACAATGAGCAGTTCTTC,CSVDSGQGYFSSYNEQFF
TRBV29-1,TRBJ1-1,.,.,TGCAGCGCCGTTTGGAGCACTGAAGCTTTCTTT,CSAVWSTEAFF
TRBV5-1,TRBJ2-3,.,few,TGCGCCAGCAGCCGCGGGTCGACAGCGGATACGCAGTATTTT,CASSRGSTADTQYF
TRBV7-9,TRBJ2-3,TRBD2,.,TGTGCCAGCAGCGTTTTCGGACTAGCGCGAGGTACAGATACGCAGTATTTT,CASSVFGLARGTDTQYF
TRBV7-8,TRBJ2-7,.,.,TGTGCCAGCAGCTTAGCACGTCACAACGAGCAGTACTTC,CASSLARHNEQYF
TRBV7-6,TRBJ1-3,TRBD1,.,TGTGCCAGCAGCCTCACCACAGGGGTCTCTGGAAACACCATATATTTT,CASSLTTGVSGNTIYF
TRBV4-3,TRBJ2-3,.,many,TGCGCCAGCAGCCAAGCAGGGACCGCAGATACGCAGTATTTT,CASSQAGTADTQYF
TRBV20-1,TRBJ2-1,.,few,TGCAGTGCTAGAGATCGGGCGAGCGGCCTAGACAATGAGCAGTTCTTC,CSARDRASGLDNEQFF
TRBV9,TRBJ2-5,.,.,TGTGCCAGCAGCGTAGGGGTGGTCAGCCAGACCCAGTACTTC,CASSVGVVSQTQYF
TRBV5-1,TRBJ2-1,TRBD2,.,TGCGCCAGCAGCTTGGCTAGCGGGATTCCTTCGGGTGCGCAGTTCTTC,CASSLASGIPSGAQFF
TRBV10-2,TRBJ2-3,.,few,TGCGCCAGCAGGTCCGAGGGACTGGCAGATACGCAGTATTTT,CASRSEGLADTQYF
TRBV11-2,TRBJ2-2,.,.,TGTGCCAGCAGCATGGAGGGAGCCGGGGAGCTGTTTTTT,CASSMEGAGELFF
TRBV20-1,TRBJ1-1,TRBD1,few,TGCAGTGCTGGCAGAGACAGGGGAGCTTTCTTT,CSAGRDRGAFF
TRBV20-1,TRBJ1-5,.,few,TGCAGTGCTAGAGTATCTTCGGGGAATCAGCCCCAGCATTTT,CSARVSSGNQPQHF
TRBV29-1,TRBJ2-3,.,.,TGCAGCGTCACCCCCGAGGGTGGGCGCACAGATACGCAGTATTTT,CSVTPEGGRTDTQYF
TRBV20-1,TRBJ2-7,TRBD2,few,TGCAGTGCCGGGGGAGGGCCGCACCCCTCTAACATATACGAGCAGTACTTC,CSAGGGPHPSNIYEQYF
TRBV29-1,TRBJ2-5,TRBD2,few,TGCAGCGTCGTACCCGGGACTAGCGGCCAGGGCTTAGAGACCCAGTACTTC,CSVVPGTSGQGLETQYF
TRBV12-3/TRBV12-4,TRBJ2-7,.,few,TGTGCCAGCAGTTTTTCCGACCCCTACGAGCAGTACTTC,CASSFSDPYEQYF
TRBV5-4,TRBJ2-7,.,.,TGTGCCAGCAGCCGTTATAATAGCGGTGCCTACGAGCAGTACTTC,CASSRYNSGAYEQYF
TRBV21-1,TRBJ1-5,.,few,TGTGCCAGCAGCAACCCATTTCACGTCCTGAACAATCAGCCCCAGCATTTT,CASSNPFHVLNNQPQHF
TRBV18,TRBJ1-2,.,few,TGTGCCAGCTCCCCGACAGCCGCTGGCTACACCTTC,CASSPTAAGYTF
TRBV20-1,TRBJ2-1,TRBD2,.,TGCAGTGCTAGTGTCCAGCGGGGACACAATGAGCAGTTCTTC,CSASVQRGHNEQFF
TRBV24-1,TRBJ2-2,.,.,TGTGCCACCAGTGATTTTCAGCACGGGGAGCTGTTTTTT,CATSDFQHGELFF
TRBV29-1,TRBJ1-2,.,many,TGCAGCGTCGCAGAACCTGCTTATGGGGACTTC,CSVAEPAYGDF